This paragraph covers one TCR beta chain sequence. No antigen is known for it. Specified treatment: approximately nine-day PBMC culture with coronavirus spike peptide pools or control peptides (ViraFEST assay). The sample comes from a study of vaccination and CD4 T cells after COVID-19. Study results and limitations: Within the convalescent patients, a median around 84% of the SARS-CoV-2-reactive clones were ones that appeared only post-vaccination.

Trimming cost V 6 bases and J 0 bases, with 11 bases left between them. From germline, CDR1 is LNHDA and CDR2 SQIVND (reference sequence). The CDR3 runs 14 residues. An Oncomine TCR Beta short-read assay was used to sequence the DNA from cultured CD4+ T cells. Using its own MiXCR run on the PCR reads, TCRdb lists one record per CDR3 protein. The table includes about 9,600 distinct CDR3 sequences, 30% detected once. The chain joins TRBV19 to TRBJ1-2, with D hard to call. This sample comprised CD4+ T cells from blood, cultured in vitro, obtained after SARS-CoV-2 vaccination. This receptor was taken from a human donor who had recovered from COVID-19. CDR3 sequence (DNA): TGTGCCAGTAGACAGCCCAAAGCTAACTATGGCTACACCTTC. It codes for CASRQPKANYGYTF.